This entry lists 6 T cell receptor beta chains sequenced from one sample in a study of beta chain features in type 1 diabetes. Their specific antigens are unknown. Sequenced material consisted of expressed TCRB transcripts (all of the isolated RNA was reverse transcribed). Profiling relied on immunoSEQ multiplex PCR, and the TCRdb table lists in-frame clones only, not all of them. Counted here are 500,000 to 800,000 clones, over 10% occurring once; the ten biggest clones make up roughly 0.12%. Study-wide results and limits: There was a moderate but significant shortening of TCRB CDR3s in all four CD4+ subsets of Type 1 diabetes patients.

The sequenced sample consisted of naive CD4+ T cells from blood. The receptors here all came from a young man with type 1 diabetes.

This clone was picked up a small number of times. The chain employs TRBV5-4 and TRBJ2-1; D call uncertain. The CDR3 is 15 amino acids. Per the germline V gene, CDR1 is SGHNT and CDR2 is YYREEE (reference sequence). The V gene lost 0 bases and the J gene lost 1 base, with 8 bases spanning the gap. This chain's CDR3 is CASSLALLSYNEQFF. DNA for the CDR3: TGTGCCAGCAGCTTGGCCCTGCTGTCCTACAATGAGCAGTTCTTC.

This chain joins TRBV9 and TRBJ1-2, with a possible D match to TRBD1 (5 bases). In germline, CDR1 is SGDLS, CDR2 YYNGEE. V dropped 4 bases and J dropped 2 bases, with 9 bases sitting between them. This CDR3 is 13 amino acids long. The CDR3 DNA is TGTGCCAGCAGCTCCCGGGACAACTATGGCTACACCTTC. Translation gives CASSSRDNYGYTF.

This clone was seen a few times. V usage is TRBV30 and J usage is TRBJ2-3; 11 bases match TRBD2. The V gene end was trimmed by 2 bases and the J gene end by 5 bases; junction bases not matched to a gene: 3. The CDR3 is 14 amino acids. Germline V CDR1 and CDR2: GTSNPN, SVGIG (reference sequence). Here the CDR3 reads CAWSLGLAGDTQYF. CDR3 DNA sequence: TGTGCCTGGAGTCTAGGACTAGCGGGAGATACGCAGTATTTT.

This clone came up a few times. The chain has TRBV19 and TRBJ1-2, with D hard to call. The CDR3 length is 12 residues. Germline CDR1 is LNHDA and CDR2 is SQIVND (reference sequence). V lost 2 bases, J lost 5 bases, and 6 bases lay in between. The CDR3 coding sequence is TGTGCCAGTAGTATACACCTTTATGGCTACACCTTC. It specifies CASSIHLYGYTF.

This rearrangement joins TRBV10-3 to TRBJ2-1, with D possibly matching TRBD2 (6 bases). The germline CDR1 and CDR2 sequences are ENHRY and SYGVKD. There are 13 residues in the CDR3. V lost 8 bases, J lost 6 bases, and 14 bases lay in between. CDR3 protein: CAIEDGGVNEQFF. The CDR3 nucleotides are TGTGCCATCGAGGACGGAGGGGTCAATGAGCAGTTCTTC.

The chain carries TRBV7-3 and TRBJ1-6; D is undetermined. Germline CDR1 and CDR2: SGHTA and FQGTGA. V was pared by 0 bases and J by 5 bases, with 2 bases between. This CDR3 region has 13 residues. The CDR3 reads CASSLTHNSPLHF. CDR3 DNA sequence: TGTGCCAGCAGCTTAACTCATAATTCACCCCTCCACTTT.